Presented here are 13 T cell receptor beta chains from one specimen sequenced in a study of blood T cell repertoires in COVID-19. Libraries were prepared by immunoSEQ multiplex PCR; TCRdb keeps only in-frame clonotypes and omits some of them. The sample has fewer than 150,000 clones; approximately 85% are singletons. The sample taken for sequencing was peripheral blood. These receptors all stem from a man aged 45-60 years with acute or convalescent COVID-19.

The V and J genes are TRBV28 and TRBJ1-1; no reliable D call. The CDR3 is made up of 12 amino acids. V lost 3 bases to trimming and J lost 4 bases, with 6 bases between them. Germline V lookup: CDR1 MDHEN, CDR2 SYDVKM. In nucleotides, the CDR3 is TGTGCCAGCAGTTTCCCATTCACTGAAGCTTTCTTT. Translating gives CASSFPFTEAFF.

The chain recombines TRBV9 with TRBJ2-3, with 9 nucleotides matching TRBD2. There are 14 residues in the CDR3. Germline assignment: CDR1 SGDLS and CDR2 YYNGEE. V trimming: 4 bases; J trimming: 6 bases; junction bases outside the gene matches: 6. DNA of the CDR3: TGTGCCAGCAGCCTCCTAGCGGGACGCGATACGCAGTATTTT. Protein product: CASSLLAGRDTQYF.

In this sample, this clone turned up once. The chain joins TRBV18 to TRBJ1-6, with a weak D call TRBD1 (6 bases). CDR3 length: 16 residues. CDR1 is KGHSH and CDR2 is LQKENI in the germline V gene. The V gene lost 1 base and the J gene lost 10 bases, with 17 bases spanning the gap. The CDR3 sequence is CASSPQRSQGGSPLHF. DNA of the CDR3: TGTGCCAGCTCACCACAAAGGTCACAGGGTGGATCACCCCTCCACTTT.

V usage is TRBV5-1 and J usage is TRBJ1-2, with 11 bases aligning to TRBD1. CDR1 SGHRS and CDR2 YFSETQ come from the germline V gene. After removal of 1 base from V and 6 bases from J, the junction contained 14 bases not matched to a gene. The CDR3 extends over 18 amino acids. The CDR3 reads CASSLLTPGQGVWDGYTF. As DNA, the CDR3 is TGCGCCAGCAGCTTGTTAACTCCGGGACAGGGGGTTTGGGATGGCTACACCTTC. Together with reference TRBV5-1 and TRBJ1-2, the CDR3 gives the full variable domain: KAGVTQTPRYLIKTRGQQVTLSCSPISGHRSVSWYQQTPGQGLQFLFEYFSETQRNKGNFPGRFSGRQFSNSRSEMNVSTLELGDSALYLCASSLLTPGQGVWDGYTFGSGTRLTVV.

J is TRBJ2-3 and V is TRBV2; the D gene is possibly TRBD1 (5 bases). Germline CDR1 is SNHLY and CDR2 is FYNNEI. This CDR3 contains 15 residues. V lost 6 bases and J 7 bases, leaving 20 bases between the germline ends. In nucleotides, the CDR3 is TGTGCCAGCAGACCTAACAGGATCACAAATAATACGCAGTATTTT. Amino acids: CASRPNRITNNTQYF.

The chain is built from TRBV30 and TRBJ1-6; tentative D call: TRBD1 (6 bases). Per the germline V gene, CDR1 is GTSNPN and CDR2 is SVGIG (reference sequence). Between the trimmed V and J ends, which lost 0 bases and 2 bases, there was a span of 8 bases. CDR3 size: 15 residues. The CDR3 DNA sequence: TGTGCCTGGAGTGTAGGGGGTGCCTATAATTCACCCCTCCACTTT. It codes for CAWSVGGAYNSPLHF.

This clone was counted a single time. This rearrangement joins TRBV24-1 to TRBJ2-1, with D tentatively TRBD2 (5 bases). This CDR3 has 13 residues. V was clipped by 5 bases and J by 6 bases, with 10 bases between them. Germline CDR1 reads KGHDR; CDR2 reads SFDVKD. CDR3 nucleotides: TGTGCCACCAGTGTGGGGAGTACCAATGAGCAGTTCTTC. Its translation: CATSVGSTNEQFF.

The chain combines TRBV7-6 with TRBJ2-1; 8 positions match TRBD2. Germline values: CDR1 SGHVS, CDR2 FNYEAQ. With 1 base clipped from V and 6 bases from J, the junction kept 8 bases outside the gene matches. This CDR3 comprises 16 residues. The CDR3: CASSLGGGGKGNEQFF. The CDR3 coding sequence is TGTGCCAGCAGCTTAGGCGGCGGGGGGAAGGGCAATGAGCAGTTCTTC. Together with reference TRBV7-6 and TRBJ2-1, the CDR3 gives the full variable domain: GAGVSQSPRYKVTKRGQDVALRCDPISGHVSLYWYRQALGQGPEFLTYFNYEAQQDKSGLPNDRFSAERPEGSISTLTIQRTEQRDSAMYRCASSLGGGGKGNEQFFGPGTRLTVL.

The chain couples TRBV5-1 to TRBJ1-1, with 7 positions matching TRBD1. The CDR3 consists of 14 residues. Germline CDR1 SGHRS, CDR2 YFSETQ. Trimming at V came to 2 bases and at J to 4 bases, leaving 5 bases not matched to a gene. This chain's CDR3 is CASSLQGRFTEAFF. The DNA of the CDR3 is TGCGCCAGCAGCTTACAGGGGAGGTTCACTGAAGCTTTCTTT.

CDR3 loop: CAITDDRVYGYTF. DNA for the CDR3: TGTGCCATCACCGACGACAGGGTCTATGGCTACACCTTC. This chain joins TRBV10-3 and TRBJ1-2, with 7 bases matching TRBD1. CDR1 and CDR2 (germline): ENHRY, SYGVKD. The V and J ends lost 7 bases and 4 bases, in that order; junction bases with no gene match: 6. This CDR3 has 13 residues.

In its sample, this clone was seen a few times. The chain is built from TRBV18 and TRBJ1-3, with D uncertain. Per the germline V gene, CDR1 is KGHSH and CDR2 is LQKENI. Trimming removed 2 bases at V and 0 bases at J, with 11 bases between. This CDR3 comprises 16 residues. CDR3 region: CASSPGLLGSGNTIYF. The CDR3 region has the DNA TGTGCCAGCTCACCAGGGCTCCTTGGCTCTGGAAACACCATATATTTT.

The V call is TRBV6-5, the J call TRBJ2-7, with 7 bases identical to TRBD1. With V trimmed by 2 bases and J by 0 bases, 7 bases remained unmatched. The V gene's germline CDR1 is MNHEY and CDR2 SVGAGI. The CDR3 contains 16 residues. The CDR3 sequence: CASSYGDSRNSYEQYF. DNA of the CDR3: TGTGCCAGCAGTTACGGGGACAGCCGGAACTCCTACGAGCAGTACTTC.

The chain uses TRBV13 and TRBJ1-3, with no clear D. Trimming took 3 bases from V and 4 from J, leaving 16 bases between them. The germline gives CDR1 PRHDT, CDR2 FYEKMQ (reference sequence). The CDR3 loop spans 16 amino acids. DNA for the CDR3: TGTGCCAGCAGCTTTTCCCCGGGGATGGGAGGAAACACCATATATTTT. It is translated as CASSFSPGMGGNTIYF. Looking up the rest from reference TRBV13 and TRBJ1-3 gives the full variable domain: AAGVIQSPRHLIKEKRETATLKCYPIPRHDTVYWYQQGPGQDPQFLISFYEKMQSDKGSIPDRFSAQQFSDYHSELNMSSLELGDSALYFCASSFSPGMGGNTIYFGEGSWLTVV.